These 9 T cell receptor beta chains originate from one sample sequenced in a study of shared clonotypes between healthy human individuals. Terminally differentiated effector memory CD45RA+ cells were left out of the naive CD8 fraction, which was CD45RO-negative and positively selected for CCR7. TCRdb keeps only in-frame clones here, not all; method: immunoSEQ multiplex PCR. The data contain roughly 2.1 million clones, around 93% of them singletons. Sequencing was performed on naive CD8+ T cells from PBMCs. All receptors come from a young man in good health. Some clones in this sample may be carry-over from other donors' samples.

The rearrangement links TRBV19 to TRBJ2-7; D perhaps matches TRBD1 (5 bases). CDR3 size: 15 residues. V was trimmed by 5 bases and J by 4 bases, leaving 18 bases between them. The germline CDR1 and CDR2 sequences are LNHDA and SQIVND (reference sequence). The CDR3 is CASSSRVGVFYEQYF. CDR3 nucleotide sequence: TGTGCCAGTAGTTCGCGAGTAGGGGTCTTTTACGAGCAGTACTTC.

The rearrangement joins TRBV15 to TRBJ1-2; TRBD1 is a possible D gene (5 bases). V was cut by 3 bases and J by 8 bases, with 16 bases left in between. This CDR3 is 14 amino acids long. Germline CDR1 reads LNHNV; CDR2 reads YYDKDF (reference sequence). The CDR3 sequence is CATSSKGMARGYTF. The CDR3 DNA reads as TGTGCCACCAGCAGTAAGGGGATGGCGCGGGGCTACACCTTC.

This chain uses TRBV28 with TRBJ2-2; D could derive from TRBD1 or TRBD2 (5 bases each). The CDR3 contains 14 residues. V was trimmed by 7 bases and J by 6 bases, leaving 15 bases between them. The germline CDR1 and CDR2 sequences are MDHEN and SYDVKM. The CDR3, as DNA: TGTGCCAGCACTCCACCTTGGGGGTCCGGGGAGCTGTTTTTT. It translates to CASTPPWGSGELFF.

The genes are TRBV6-5 and TRBJ2-5; maybe TRBD1 (5 bases). V was trimmed by 4 bases and J by 4 bases, leaving 19 bases between them. Germline CDR1 and CDR2: MNHEY and SVGAGI. The CDR3 spans 16 residues. In DNA form, the CDR3 reads TGTGCCAGCAGTTCCCCGGGCGAAAGGGGTGCAGAGACCCAGTACTTC. Its protein is CASSSPGERGAETQYF.

The chain combines TRBV10-3 with TRBJ1-1; tentatively, D is TRBD1 (5 bases). CDR1 and CDR2 (germline): ENHRY, SYGVKD. The CDR3 contains 14 residues. V lost 8 bases to trimming and J lost 1 base, with 14 bases between them. The CDR3 is CAISETDKNTEAFF. The CDR3 nucleotides read TGTGCCATCTCCGAGACAGATAAGAACACTGAAGCTTTCTTT.

The CDR3 nucleotides are TGTGCCAGCAGCTTAGCGGGACAGGGGGCCGCTGAAGCTTTCTTT. Amino acid sequence: CASSLAGQGAAEAFF. The chain uses TRBV5-6 and TRBJ1-1; 12 bases fit TRBD1. J lost 6 bases, V lost 2 bases, and 5 bases had no gene match. The CDR3 loop spans 15 amino acids. CDR1 and CDR2 (germline): SGHDT, YYEEEE.

The table lists this clone with a count of one. This sequence joins TRBV7-9 and TRBJ1-3, with a weak D call TRBD1 (5 bases). This CDR3 has 17 residues. Germline CDR1 reads SEHNR; CDR2 reads FQNEAQ (reference sequence). V was shortened by 3 bases and J by 0 bases, with 15 bases between the two germline ends. The CDR3 protein is CASSLGGITPSGNTIYF. CDR3 in DNA: TGTGCCAGCAGCTTGGGGGGGATTACTCCCTCTGGAAACACCATATATTTT.

The chain links TRBV12-5 to TRBJ1-2; no clear D gene. CDR3 length equals 14 residues. V was trimmed by 2 bases and J by 8 bases, leaving 15 bases between them. From germline, CDR1 is LGHNT and CDR2 FRNRAP. The CDR3 region is CASGLNAGIAGYTF. DNA for the CDR3: TGTGCTAGTGGTTTGAATGCGGGCATTGCGGGCTACACCTTC.

The chain combines TRBV29-1 with TRBJ2-7, with TRBD2 matching over 12 bases. Germline-derived CDR1 and CDR2 are SQVTM and ANQGSEA. This CDR3 region has 19 residues. The CDR3 here is CSSPGGQESSGRVLYEQYF. The CDR3 nucleotides read TGCAGTTCTCCTGGAGGGCAAGAGTCTAGCGGGAGGGTATTGTACGAGCAGTACTTC.